This TCR beta chain stems from a study of T cells after yellow fever vaccination. General observations from the study: Shared CD4/CD8 clonotypes were a small share, likely from convergent recombination. Subsequent to the booster, the majority of primary-vaccination clones reappeared (about 97% CD4, around 90% CD8).

This clonotype was seen a few times. The antigen is not known. Generation of TCR cDNA used 5'RACE template switching (which added a universal primer site and UMIs). TCRdb called the 5' RACE reads again in MiXCR, with one record for every CDR3 protein. The repertoire includes about 240,000 distinct CDR3 sequences, 6.9% of them detected once, and more than 0.8% sits in the top ten. This CDR3 region has 16 residues. Germline V gives CDR1 MNHEY, CDR2 SMNVEV (reference sequence). V lost 6 bases and J lost 4, with 16 bases in between. The rearrangement uses TRBV27 and TRBJ2-6; a weak D match, TRBD1 (6 bases). This sample comprised CD4+ T cells sorted from PBMCs, obtained 15 days after the yellow fever booster vaccination. This receptor was taken from a man younger than 45 who received the YFV17D yellow fever vaccine. Written as DNA, the CDR3 is TGTGCCAGCAGCACTAACAGGGTGCGAGGGGCCAACGTCCTGACTTTC. Translation: CASSTNRVRGANVLTF.